Each of the 9 T cell receptor beta chains below was sequenced from the same sample in a study of blood T cell repertoires in COVID-19 (TCRdb year 2020). The library was obtained by the immunoSEQ multiplex PCR assay. TCRdb took over this immuneACCESS table, retaining in-frame rearrangements with V and J assigned. Such tables are incomplete; in checked studies, under half of the missing clones stem from an unresolved V gene, and the remainder is unexplained. The sample has about 130,000 clones on record, 65% to 90% of them singletons. Over 25% of the sample is taken by the ten largest. Sequencing was carried out using peripheral blood. The receptors stem from a woman aged 80 or over with acute or convalescent COVID-19.

This rearrangement joins TRBV18 to TRBJ1-2; 7 bases are shared with TRBD1. The CDR3 runs to 14 residues. Germline V gene sequence: CDR1 KGHSH, CDR2 LQKENI. J was trimmed by 0 bases and V by 6 bases; bases with no gene match: 4. In DNA, the CDR3 is TGTGCCAGCTCCCAAGGACAGGCTAACTATGGCTACACCTTC. As protein: CASSQGQANYGYTF.

CDR3 residues: CASQGAANQETQYF. In DNA, the CDR3 is TGTGCCTCTCAAGGGGCGGCGAACCAAGAGACCCAGTACTTC. J is TRBJ2-5 and V is TRBV19; D might be TRBD1 (5 bases). Trimming took 11 bases from V and 0 from J, leaving 16 bases between them. Germline assignment: CDR1 LNHDA and CDR2 SQIVND (reference sequence). This CDR3 has 14 amino acids.

The chain carries TRBV12-5 and TRBJ1-3, with D unclear. The CDR3 spans 14 residues. The germline V and J ends were trimmed by 0 bases and 4 bases, with 7 bases remaining between them. The V gene's germline CDR1 is LGHNT and CDR2 FRNRAP. The CDR3 DNA follows: TGTGCTAGTGGTTTGGTAGAGGTCGGAAACACCATATATTTT. It yields the protein CASGLVEVGNTIYF.

This chain joins TRBV18 and TRBJ1-1; 9 positions match TRBD1. V dropped 4 bases and J dropped 1; count of bases not matched to a gene: 1. Germline loops: CDR1 KGHSH, CDR2 LQKENI. CDR3 length: 14 residues. CDR3 in DNA: TGTGCCAGCTCACGGGGACAGGGGAACACTGAAGCTTTCTTT. It specifies CASSRGQGNTEAFF.

V gene TRBV18 combines with J gene TRBJ1-1; D gene unclear. Germline assignment: CDR1 KGHSH and CDR2 LQKENI. This CDR3 comprises 12 residues. V lost 4 bases and J lost 8, with 11 bases in between. The CDR3 spells CASSLVRVEAFF. CDR3 nucleotide sequence: TGTGCCAGCTCACTCGTGAGGGTGGAAGCTTTCTTT.

The chain has TRBV12-3 or TRBV12-4 and TRBJ2-5, with 7 nucleotides matching TRBD1. The CDR3 totals 13 residues. V lost 5 bases and J lost 3; bases outside the gene matches: 3. This chain's CDR3 is CASSRGTEETQYF. The CDR3 DNA sequence: TGTGCCAGCAGTAGAGGGACAGAAGAGACCCAGTACTTC.

V usage is TRBV13 and J usage is TRBJ2-7; D is possibly TRBD1 (6 bases). The CDR3 spans 13 residues. Germline values: CDR1 PRHDT, CDR2 FYEKMQ (reference sequence). V lost 5 bases, J lost 1 base, and 9 bases lay in between. The CDR3 region has the DNA TGTGCCAGCAGCGCAGGACAGTCCTACGAGCAGTACTTC. It encodes CASSAGQSYEQYF.

V gene TRBV2 combines with J gene TRBJ2-2, with D uncertain. The CDR3 loop spans 13 amino acids. Trimming shortened V by 8 bases and J by 6 bases, and 13 bases separated the two germline ends. The germline V gene encodes CDR1 SNHLY and CDR2 FYNNEI. In DNA, the CDR3 is TGTGCCAGCCAGACTCTTAACTCCGGGGAGCTGTTTTTT. Protein: CASQTLNSGELFF.

This clone appeared once. The chain joins TRBV4-2 to TRBJ1-2; no clear D. CDR1 is LGHNA, CDR2 YNFKEQ, per germline. The CDR3 has 16 residues. Trimming removed 1 base from V and 0 bases from J, with 12 bases in between. Here the CDR3 reads CASSQVSGRANYGYTF. CDR3 DNA: TGTGCCAGCAGCCAAGTTTCAGGCAGAGCTAACTATGGCTACACCTTC.